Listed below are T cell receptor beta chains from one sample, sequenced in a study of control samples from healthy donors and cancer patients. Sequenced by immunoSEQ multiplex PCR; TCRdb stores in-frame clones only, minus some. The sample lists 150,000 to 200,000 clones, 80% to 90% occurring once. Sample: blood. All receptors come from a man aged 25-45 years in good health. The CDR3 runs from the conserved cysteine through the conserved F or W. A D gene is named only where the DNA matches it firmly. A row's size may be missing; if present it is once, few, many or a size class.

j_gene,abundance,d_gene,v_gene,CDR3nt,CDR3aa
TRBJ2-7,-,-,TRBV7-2,TGTGCCAGCAGCCAGGGGAGTACCAATTACGTCGAGCAGTACTTC,CASSQGSTNYVEQYF
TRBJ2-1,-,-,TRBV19,TGTGCCAGTAAGCTCAGGGACTACAATGAGCAGTTCTTC,CASKLRDYNEQFF
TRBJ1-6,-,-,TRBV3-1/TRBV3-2,TGTGCCAGCAGCCTCCGGGTCCCAAATTCACCCCTCCACTTT,CASSLRVPNSPLHF
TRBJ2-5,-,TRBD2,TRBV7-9,TGTGCCAGCAGCCTTAGCGGGGGGGCTGGAGAGACCCAGTACTTC,CASSLSGGAGETQYF
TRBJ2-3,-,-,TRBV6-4,TGTGCCAGCAGTGGGGGACTCGGCACAGATACGCAGTATTTT,CASSGGLGTDTQYF
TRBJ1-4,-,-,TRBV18,TGTGCCAGCTCGCTGGGCAGCTTTAATGAAAAACTGTTTTTT,CASSLGSFNEKLFF
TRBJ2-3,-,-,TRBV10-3,TGTGCCATCAGTGCGGGTGCTAGCACAGATACGCAGTATTTT,CAISAGASTDTQYF
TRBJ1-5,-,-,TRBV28,TGTGCCACCCAGGGGAGGGGCAATCAGCCCCAGCATTTT,CATQGRGNQPQHF
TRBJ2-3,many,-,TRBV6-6,TGTGCCAGCAGTTACCTGGGTCTAGCGACCACAGATACGCAGTATTTT,CASSYLGLATTDTQYF
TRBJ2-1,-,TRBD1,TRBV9,TGTGCCAGCAGCGCGACCGGGACAGTGTACAATGAGCAGTTCTTC,CASSATGTVYNEQFF
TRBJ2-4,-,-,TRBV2,TGTGCCAGCAATTTTGGGGTTGGATCCAAAAACATTCAGTACTTC,CASNFGVGSKNIQYF
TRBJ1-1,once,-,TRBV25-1,TGTGCCAGCAGTGAATGGAAGGGGGACCAAACTGAAGCTTTCTTT,CASSEWKGDQTEAFF
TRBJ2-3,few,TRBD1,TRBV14,TGTGCCAGCAGCCAAGTCCAAGGGACAGTCACAGATACGCAGTATTTT,CASSQVQGTVTDTQYF
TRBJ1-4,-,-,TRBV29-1,TGCAGCGTTCGGGGAGCAACTAATGAAAAACTGTTTTTT,CSVRGATNEKLFF
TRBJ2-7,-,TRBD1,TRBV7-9,TGTGCCAGCAGCTCCCCCGCCGACAGGGTCCGCGAGCAGTACTTC,CASSSPADRVREQYF
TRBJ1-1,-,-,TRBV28,TGTGCCAGCAGTTTAGGGACGTTGGGCACTGAAGCTTTCTTT,CASSLGTLGTEAFF
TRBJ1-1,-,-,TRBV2,TGTGCCAGCAGAACCGAACGCGCGAAAGCTTTCTTT,CASRTERAKAFF
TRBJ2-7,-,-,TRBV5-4,TGTGCCAGCAGCTTCTCTAGGGTGGGAGAGCAGTACTTC,CASSFSRVGEQYF
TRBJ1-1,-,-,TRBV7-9,TGTGCCAGCAGCTTAGACCCCAACAGACCTGAAGCTTTCTTT,CASSLDPNRPEAFF
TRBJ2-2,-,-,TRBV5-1,TGCGCCAGCAGCTTTACAGGGCAAAACACCGGGGAGCTGTTTTTT,CASSFTGQNTGELFF
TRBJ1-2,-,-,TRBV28,TGTGCCAGCAGTTTAGGGGGGACTCCCTATGGCTACACCTTC,CASSLGGTPYGYTF
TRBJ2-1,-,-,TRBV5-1,TGCGCCAGCAGCTGCAATGGGGTCTCCTACAATGAGCAGTTCTTC,CASSCNGVSYNEQFF
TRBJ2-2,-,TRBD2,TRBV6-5,TGTGCCAGCATTGCTAGCGGCACCGGGGAGCTGTTTTTT,CASIASGTGELFF
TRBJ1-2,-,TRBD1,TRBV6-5,TGTGCCAGCACGAACAGGGGGAAGAATGGCTACACCTTC,CASTNRGKNGYTF
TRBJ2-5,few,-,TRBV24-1,TGTGCCACCAGTGATTCAGGGACATCCCTTCAAGAGACCCAGTACTTC,CATSDSGTSLQETQYF
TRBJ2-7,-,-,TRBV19,TGTGCCAGTAACTCCGGACCAGAGACCTACGAGCAGTACTTC,CASNSGPETYEQYF
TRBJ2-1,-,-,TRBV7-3,TGTGCCAGCAGCGAAACGGGACCAAATAACTACAATGAGCAGTTCTTC,CASSETGPNNYNEQFF
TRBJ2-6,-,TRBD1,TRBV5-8,TGTGCCAGCAGCCCCCGGGACAGGGTATCTCCAGGGGCCAACGTCCTGACTTTC,CASSPRDRVSPGANVLTF
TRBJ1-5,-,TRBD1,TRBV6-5,TGTGCCAGCAGGCCGGACAGGGTAAAAAATCAGCCCCAGCATTTT,CASRPDRVKNQPQHF
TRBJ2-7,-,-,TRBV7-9,TGTGCCAGCAGCTTAAGTTCCTACGAGCAGTACTTC,CASSLSSYEQYF
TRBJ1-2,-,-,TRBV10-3,TGTGCCATCAGCCTTGTTGAGGGGGATGGCTACACCTTC,CAISLVEGDGYTF
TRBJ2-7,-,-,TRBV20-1,TGCAGTGCTAGAGTTGTTGCCGAGCAGTACTTC,CSARVVAEQYF